This TCR beta chain was captured in a study of CD8 T cells in ankylosing spondylitis (dated by TCRdb to 2015 to 2018). Broadly, across the study: The study profiled T cell receptor beta repertoires in healthy donors and ankylosing spondylitis patients to find disease-linked TCR variants. The whole study cohort included some 100 healthy donors and roughly 24 ankylosing spondylitis patients. Peripheral blood was sampled, and synovial fluid was additionally collected from ankylosing spondylitis patients. What the work shows at the level of the full study, not this receptor alone: According to the report, matched synovial fluid samples from ankylosing spondylitis patients were significantly enriched for the disease-linked clones. A TCR beta motif of seven or eight highly homologous amino acid variants appeared characteristic of blood from ankylosing spondylitis patients. Some motif variants had previously been reported in the synovial fluid and blood of reactive arthritis patients, which suggests shared mechanisms of disease initiation. A CD8+ phenotype was shown by the disease-linked clones, which were found at relatively low frequencies in peripheral blood.

TCRdb shows the sequencer as Illumina HiSeq 2500. Quantitative 5'-RACE with molecular barcodes was the method used to prepare the TCR beta libraries. As for the authors' bioinformatics: Disease-linked TCR variants were identified with a new computational method built on a probabilistic model of VDJ rearrangement. TCRdb took the public reads, trimmed them with fastp at Q25, ran MiXCR for clone calling and kept in-frame beta chains. When rows share a CDR3 protein, they turn into one entry using the most common DNA and genes. These V and J calls are TCRdb output, not the study's own analysis. The sample profile shows some 200,000 distinct CDR3 sequences; under 30% of them were found once. The ten largest make up under 7% of the sample. The CDR3 holds 16 amino acids from the cysteine to the phenylalanine. Only CDR3 DNA is held: 48 bases, read in frame from base 1. V lost 3 bases and J lost 3 bases, and the count of bases not matched to a germline gene is 7. CDR1 and CDR2 are drawn from the germline V gene: LGHNA, YSLEER.

This clonotype was found many times. Its target antigen remains unknown. The input lacks base qualities; no much larger clone sits a single base away. This TCR was recovered from a male donor with ankylosing spondylitis or in good health (not recorded which). Rearrangement joined TRBV4-3 to TRBJ2-3, with 9 bases aligning to TRBD2. Sequenced: blood, either unsorted or a sorted T cell fraction (not recorded which). Here the CDR3 is given as CASSQVSGSGTDTQYF. The sequenced DNA: TGCGCCAGCAGCCAGGTTAGCGGGAGTGGTACAGATACGCAGTATTTT.